The clone carrying this TCR beta chain occurred a few times. Its target is unknown. The sample belongs to a study of cytomegalovirus exposure and HLA in healthy donors. Study-wide points: Researchers counted around 150 TCR beta chains as cytomegalovirus-associated. Researchers reported in a later analysis that a missense DCLRE1C variant was tied to TCR beta V- and J-gene trimming. The likely explanation for a cluster of highly shared sequence variants was sequencing artifact. Later on, an analysis tied 15,000 to 20,000 TCR beta sequences to HLA alleles at 0.05 false discovery rate.

Germline V gene sequence: CDR1 SGHDT, CDR2 YYEEEE. The CDR3 has 13 residues. The V and J ends lost 5 bases and 1 base respectively, with 7 bases between them. The PCR was carried out with 60 Vbeta primers and 13 Jbeta primers. The protocol was immunoSEQ multiplex PCR, while the TCRdb copy is restricted to in-frame clones and leaves out a portion. The repertoire holds around 300,000 clones, with 85% to 90% as singletons. The chain combines TRBV5-6 with TRBJ2-1; a possible D gene is TRBD1 (5 bases). The sequence was collected from a young woman in good health and CMV-seronegative. The sequenced sample was PBMCs. The CDR3 coding sequence is TGTGCCAGCAGGTCAGGGTCCTACAATGAGCAGTTCTTC. Its protein product is CASRSGSYNEQFF.